This is a list of T cell receptor beta chains from one sample in a study of Ad26.COV2.S vaccination and SARS-CoV-2 variants. The assay was immunoSEQ multiplex PCR, and TCRdb's table has in-frame clones only and misses some. The sample lists around 350,000 clones; around 90% were seen once. The sequenced sample was peripheral blood, obtained after recovery from COVID-19. The receptor source for this set is a human donor who had recovered from COVID-19. CDR3s include the opening cysteine and the closing phenylalanine or tryptophan. Fields, in order: D gene, clone size, J gene, V gene, CDR3 protein, CDR3 DNA. D genes are given only for firm matches. Clone size is not always given. Where it is, it says once, few, many or a class for expanded clones.

d_gene: TRBD1; abundance: NA; j_gene: TRBJ1-1; v_gene: TRBV18; CDR3aa: CASSPWEGAVNTEAFF; CDR3nt: TGTGCCAGCTCACCATGGGAGGGGGCAGTGAACACTGAAGCTTTCTTT
d_gene: NA; abundance: NA; j_gene: TRBJ2-3; v_gene: TRBV5-6; CDR3aa: CASSSYNRLTDTQYF; CDR3nt: TGTGCCAGCAGCTCGTACAATCGATTGACAGATACGCAGTATTTT
d_gene: NA; abundance: NA; j_gene: TRBJ2-7; v_gene: TRBV6-6; CDR3aa: CASSPTHNEQYF; CDR3nt: TGTGCCAGCAGCCCCACCCACAACGAGCAGTACTTC
d_gene: NA; abundance: few; j_gene: TRBJ2-3; v_gene: TRBV21-1; CDR3aa: CASSTPGTSGYTDTQYF; CDR3nt: TGTGCCAGCAGCACCCCAGGCACTAGCGGATACACAGATACGCAGTATTTT
d_gene: NA; abundance: once; j_gene: TRBJ2-7; v_gene: TRBV21-1; CDR3aa: CASSPESGQGHPYEQYF; CDR3nt: TGTGCCAGCAGCCCCGAGTCGGGGCAGGGTCATCCCTACGAGCAGTACTTC
d_gene: NA; abundance: NA; j_gene: TRBJ2-2; v_gene: TRBV5-1; CDR3aa: CASSSVRSPIAIGELFF; CDR3nt: TGCGCCAGCAGCTCCGTTAGGAGTCCCATTGCAATCGGGGAGCTGTTTTTT
d_gene: TRBD1; abundance: NA; j_gene: TRBJ1-1; v_gene: TRBV29-1; CDR3aa: CSVPGGRDTEAFF; CDR3nt: TGCAGCGTTCCAGGGGGCAGGGACACTGAAGCTTTCTTT
d_gene: NA; abundance: NA; j_gene: TRBJ1-1; v_gene: TRBV19; CDR3aa: CASSRTDVGSTEAFF; CDR3nt: TGTGCCAGTAGTAGGACGGACGTAGGAAGCACTGAAGCTTTCTTT
d_gene: NA; abundance: NA; j_gene: TRBJ2-4; v_gene: TRBV27; CDR3aa: CASSQNLAKNIQYF; CDR3nt: TGTGCCAGCAGTCAGAACCTAGCCAAAAACATTCAGTACTTC
d_gene: TRBD1; abundance: NA; j_gene: TRBJ1-6; v_gene: TRBV19; CDR3aa: CASSEGGQGSSYNSPLHF; CDR3nt: TGTGCCAGTAGTGAGGGAGGACAGGGGAGCTCCTATAATTCACCCCTCCACTTT
d_gene: TRBD1; abundance: NA; j_gene: TRBJ1-1; v_gene: TRBV6-2/TRBV6-3; CDR3aa: CASSYKDRGTFF; CDR3nt: TGTGCCAGCAGTTACAAGGACAGGGGAACTTTCTTT
d_gene: NA; abundance: NA; j_gene: TRBJ1-3; v_gene: TRBV18; CDR3aa: CASSPVKGAGNTIYF; CDR3nt: TGTGCCAGCTCACCGGTCAAGGGCGCTGGAAACACCATATATTTT
d_gene: NA; abundance: NA; j_gene: TRBJ2-7; v_gene: TRBV5-1; CDR3aa: CASRLGDLASYEQYF; CDR3nt: TGCGCCAGCAGGTTAGGGGATTTGGCCTCCTACGAGCAGTACTTC
d_gene: NA; abundance: NA; j_gene: TRBJ1-5; v_gene: TRBV6-1; CDR3aa: CASSAGLSGSHQPQHF; CDR3nt: TGTGCCAGCAGTGCCGGACTCTCTGGGTCACATCAGCCCCAGCATTTT
d_gene: NA; abundance: once; j_gene: TRBJ1-1; v_gene: TRBV27; CDR3aa: CASSLSWGPGTEAFF; CDR3nt: TGTGCCAGCAGTTTATCATGGGGGCCGGGCACTGAAGCTTTCTTT
d_gene: NA; abundance: NA; j_gene: TRBJ2-5; v_gene: TRBV9; CDR3aa: CASSAGGAGLQETQYF; CDR3nt: TGTGCCAGCAGCGCAGGGGGAGCGGGGTTACAAGAGACCCAGTACTTC
d_gene: NA; abundance: NA; j_gene: TRBJ1-5; v_gene: TRBV6-6; CDR3aa: CASSYPASNQPQHF; CDR3nt: TGTGCCAGCAGTTACCCTGCAAGCAATCAGCCCCAGCATTTT
d_gene: NA; abundance: NA; j_gene: TRBJ2-1; v_gene: TRBV20-1; CDR3aa: CSHSLEVEQFF; CDR3nt: TGCAGCCACTCCCTAGAGGTTGAGCAGTTCTTC
d_gene: TRBD2; abundance: NA; j_gene: TRBJ2-3; v_gene: TRBV4-2; CDR3aa: CASSGASGGPAQYF; CDR3nt: TGTGCCAGCAGCGGGGCTAGCGGGGGCCCGGCGCAGTATTTT
d_gene: NA; abundance: NA; j_gene: TRBJ2-6; v_gene: TRBV6-5; CDR3aa: CASSFFPSSGANVLTF; CDR3nt: TGTGCCAGCAGTTTCTTCCCTTCCTCTGGGGCCAACGTCCTGACTTTC
d_gene: TRBD2; abundance: NA; j_gene: TRBJ2-7; v_gene: TRBV3-1/TRBV3-2; CDR3aa: CASSRDYSSYEQYF; CDR3nt: TGTGCCAGCAGCCGGGACTATTCCTCCTACGAGCAGTACTTC
d_gene: NA; abundance: few; j_gene: TRBJ2-7; v_gene: TRBV10-3; CDR3aa: CAISEAVVEQYF; CDR3nt: TGTGCCATCAGTGAGGCGGTGGTCGAGCAGTACTTC
d_gene: TRBD1; abundance: once; j_gene: TRBJ1-1; v_gene: TRBV6-5; CDR3aa: CASDTGDTEAFF; CDR3nt: TGTGCCAGCGACACAGGGGACACTGAAGCTTTCTTT
d_gene: NA; abundance: NA; j_gene: TRBJ2-5; v_gene: TRBV6-2/TRBV6-3; CDR3aa: CASSLPSETQYF; CDR3nt: TGTGCCAGCAGTTTGCCCTCAGAGACCCAGTACTTC
d_gene: NA; abundance: NA; j_gene: TRBJ1-2; v_gene: TRBV28; CDR3aa: CASSFTEFYGYTF; CDR3nt: TGTGCCAGCAGTTTTACAGAGTTCTATGGCTACACCTTC
d_gene: TRBD2; abundance: few; j_gene: TRBJ2-5; v_gene: TRBV11-2; CDR3aa: CASTRAGGQETQYF; CDR3nt: TGTGCCAGCACGAGAGCGGGGGGGCAAGAGACCCAGTACTTC
d_gene: TRBD2; abundance: NA; j_gene: TRBJ2-7; v_gene: TRBV7-6; CDR3aa: CASSTSGGAPYEQYF; CDR3nt: TGTGCCAGCAGCACCTCGGGGGGGGCCCCGTACGAGCAGTACTTC
d_gene: NA; abundance: NA; j_gene: TRBJ2-2; v_gene: TRBV29-1; CDR3aa: CSQGTNTGELFF; CDR3nt: TGCAGTCAGGGGACAAACACCGGGGAGCTGTTTTTT
d_gene: NA; abundance: NA; j_gene: TRBJ2-7; v_gene: TRBV6-5; CDR3aa: CASSDSYEQYF; CDR3nt: TGTGCCAGCAGCGATTCCTACGAGCAGTACTTC
d_gene: NA; abundance: NA; j_gene: TRBJ1-5; v_gene: TRBV20-1; CDR3aa: CSASPAPNQPQHF; CDR3nt: TGCAGTGCTAGTCCGGCTCCCAATCAGCCCCAGCATTTT
d_gene: NA; abundance: NA; j_gene: TRBJ1-2; v_gene: TRBV27; CDR3aa: CASTTGGYGYTF; CDR3nt: TGTGCCAGCACCACCGGGGGGTACGGCTACACCTTC
d_gene: NA; abundance: NA; j_gene: TRBJ1-1; v_gene: TRBV2; CDR3aa: CASSATVVEAFF; CDR3nt: TGTGCCAGCAGTGCGACGGTGGTTGAAGCTTTCTTT
d_gene: NA; abundance: NA; j_gene: TRBJ1-5; v_gene: TRBV6-2/TRBV6-3; CDR3aa: CASSYYDAYNQPQHF; CDR3nt: TGTGCCAGCAGTTACTACGACGCCTACAATCAGCCCCAGCATTTT
d_gene: NA; abundance: once; j_gene: TRBJ2-5; v_gene: TRBV5-1; CDR3aa: CASSPGPNQETQYF; CDR3nt: TGCGCCAGCAGCCCGGGACCCAACCAAGAGACCCAGTACTTC
d_gene: NA; abundance: NA; j_gene: TRBJ1-2; v_gene: TRBV6-5; CDR3aa: CASYWNYGYTF; CDR3nt: TGTGCCAGCTATTGGAACTATGGCTACACCTTC
d_gene: NA; abundance: NA; j_gene: TRBJ2-7; v_gene: TRBV7-2; CDR3aa: CASSLGQVSTYEQYF; CDR3nt: TGTGCCAGCAGCTTAGGACAGGTCTCGACCTACGAGCAGTACTTC
d_gene: NA; abundance: NA; j_gene: TRBJ1-5; v_gene: TRBV10-3; CDR3aa: CAISDSGRGYQPQHF; CDR3nt: TGTGCCATCAGTGATTCAGGGAGGGGATATCAGCCCCAGCATTTT
d_gene: NA; abundance: NA; j_gene: TRBJ2-2; v_gene: TRBV7-2; CDR3aa: CASSSRQARNTGELFF; CDR3nt: TGTGCCAGCAGTTCCCGACAGGCACGAAACACCGGGGAGCTGTTTTTT
d_gene: TRBD1; abundance: once; j_gene: TRBJ2-7; v_gene: TRBV24-1; CDR3aa: CAIRFQGERLYEQYF; CDR3nt: TGTGCCATCAGATTTCAGGGGGAAAGGTTATACGAGCAGTACTTC
d_gene: NA; abundance: NA; j_gene: TRBJ2-5; v_gene: TRBV10-3; CDR3aa: CAISGGQQETQYF; CDR3nt: TGTGCCATCAGTGGCGGACAGCAAGAGACCCAGTACTTC
d_gene: NA; abundance: NA; j_gene: TRBJ1-2; v_gene: TRBV7-9; CDR3aa: CASSFREGASNYGYTF; CDR3nt: TGTGCCAGCAGCTTTAGGGAGGGAGCCTCTAACTATGGCTACACCTTC
d_gene: NA; abundance: NA; j_gene: TRBJ1-1; v_gene: TRBV6-6; CDR3aa: CASSYATNMNTEAFF; CDR3nt: TGTGCCAGCAGTTACGCCACCAACATGAACACTGAAGCTTTCTTT
d_gene: NA; abundance: NA; j_gene: TRBJ1-4; v_gene: TRBV4-3; CDR3aa: CASSQAQKMGTSNEKLFF; CDR3nt: TGCGCCAGCAGCCAAGCACAGAAGATGGGAACGTCTAATGAAAAACTGTTTTTT
d_gene: NA; abundance: NA; j_gene: TRBJ2-7; v_gene: TRBV7-2; CDR3aa: CASSLVSAGYEQYF; CDR3nt: TGTGCCAGCAGCTTAGTCTCAGCGGGCTACGAGCAGTACTTC
d_gene: NA; abundance: NA; j_gene: TRBJ2-1; v_gene: TRBV10-1; CDR3aa: CASSDSYNEQFF; CDR3nt: TGCGCCAGCAGTGACAGTTACAATGAGCAGTTCTTC